This T cell receptor beta chain was observed in a study of PD-L1 blockade in urothelial cancer (TCRdb year 2017). For the study in its entirety: All patients started therapy around 2014 and received atezolizumab 1,200 mg intravenously every 3 weeks. Eight to ten patients achieved durable clinical benefit and approximately 20 did not. Durable clinical benefit was defined as progression-free survival longer than 6 months, and TCR features were also tested against progression-free and overall survival. An ECOG performance status of 0 or 1 was recorded for the patients, and 0 to 3 prior chemotherapy regimens had been received by the patients. The study, an exploratory multi-omic analysis, examined somatic, immune and clinical correlates of response to PD-L1 blockade with atezolizumab in urothelial cancer. Blood samples were analyzed at two time points: 3 weeks after treatment start (second dose) and 6 weeks after treatment start. About 90% of the roughly 29 patients were identified as males with urothelial cancer of bladder origin, and a prior smoking history was reported by 18 of 29 patients. In the same patients who had TCR sequencing, pretreatment tumors also underwent whole exome sequencing and RNA sequencing. Blood samples yielded a median of roughly 150,000 T cells and more than 80,000 unique TCRs, with median clonality roughly 0.085. Pretreatment tumor samples and matched peripheral blood, collected serially before and after atezolizumab treatment, underwent TCR sequencing. Around 29 patients had pretreatment blood TCR-seq, about 24 had at least one posttreatment blood collection, and about 24 had tumor TCR-seq.

Overall study outcomes, separate from this receptor: Among patients with durable benefit, tumor-associated TCR clones showed greater expansion in peripheral blood 3 weeks after treatment started (n of about 20, p = 0.022). Because of the small sample size (n ≈ 30) and the many exploratory analyses performed, the results are intended to be regarded as hypothesis-generating. A pretreatment peripheral blood TCR clonality below the median was linked to improved progression-free and overall survival.

The cohort included 29 patients with locally advanced or metastatic urothelial carcinoma who were treated at Memorial Sloan Kettering on a trial protocol. Peripheral blood mononuclear cells were collected pretreatment and during treatment, with between 1 and 8 total time points obtained per patient. The Qiagen DNeasy Blood extraction kit was used to purify genomic DNA from total PBMCs and tumor samples. Collected pretreatment and during treatment, PBMCs were isolated and stored as previously described. Turning to this clone: Its antigen is unknown. The input lacks base qualities; no much larger clone sits a single base away.

To estimate absolute template abundance from read counts, synthetic TCR analog templates were spiked into each PCR. Using the immunoSEQ assay, TCRbeta CDR3 regions were amplified from genomic DNA with bias-controlled V and J gene primers. Sequencing of rearranged TCRbeta segments was done at approximately 20X coverage. For the original study's pipeline: Sequencing errors were corrected by clustering and CDR3s were annotated against IMGT to assign V, D and J genes. Out-of-frame and stop-codon sequences were excluded, and only productive TCRbeta rearrangements were used in downstream analyses. To compute clonality, Shannon entropy was normalized by the log of the number of unique productive sequences and then subtracted from one. Clones differing between time points or between blood and tumor were identified by Fisher's exact test with Benjamini-Hochberg correction at adjusted p below 0.01. Sourced from immuneACCESS, this table was stored by TCRdb with only in-frame sequences that have V and J called. A share of the clones is absent; for the studies checked, an unresolved V gene accounts for under half, and the remainder has no known explanation. The DNA was the basis for D and trimming; V, J and clone size are from that table. A total of more than 40,000 clones appear in this sample, around 88% of them only once. The top ten clonotypes cover around 15% of the sample.

CDR1 SGHTA and CDR2 FQGNSA were looked up in the germline V gene. Including the terminal cysteine and phenylalanine, the CDR3 comprises 16 residues. Only the CDR3 part of the read is kept: 48 bases, read in frame from the first base. V ends up 5 bases short and J 2 bases short, with an unmatched junction base count of 4. The chain employs TRBV7-2 and TRBJ2-3; TRBD2 lines up with 13 middle nucleotides. The material was PBMCs, obtained around atezolizumab (anti-PD-L1) treatment. This receptor was obtained from a man aged 60 to 69 with urothelial cancer. The CDR3 reads as follows: CASSRGLAGVTDTQYF. The nucleotide sequence reads TGTGCCAGCAGCCGTGGACTAGCGGGAGTCACAGATACGCAGTATTTT.